This T cell receptor beta chain originates from a study of T-cell memory formation after mild COVID-19. A few counts support this clonotype. TCRdb processed the 5' RACE reads anew with MiXCR; each CDR3 protein has one entry. The table lists fewer than 350,000 distinct CDR3 sequences, 15% to 20% of them singletons, with 20% to 25% in the top ten. CDR1 is SEHNR and CDR2 is FQNEAQ in the germline V gene (reference sequence). This CDR3 contains 12 residues. V was clipped by 5 bases and J by 6 bases; unmatched bases: 3. This chain joins TRBV7-9 and TRBJ1-1, with 7 bases identical to TRBD1. The material sequenced was PBMCs or a T cell subset sorted from them (not recorded which). The TCR sequence derives from a young man who had mild COVID-19 (a few samples of this study predate the infection). Cell type and time point are not known. The CDR3 region has the DNA TGTGCCAGCAGCCTCGACAGGGCTGAAGCTTTCTTT. The encoded protein is CASSLDRAEAFF.